This is a list of T cell receptor beta chains from one sample in a study of blood T cell repertoires in COVID-19. The assay was immunoSEQ multiplex PCR, and TCRdb's table has in-frame clones only and misses some. This table has 490,000 or so clones, 70% to 90% appearing once. Sequenced input: PBMCs or T cells enriched from blood (not recorded which). These TCRs come from a woman aged 55-69 years who had recovered from COVID-19. CDR3s include the opening cysteine and the closing phenylalanine or tryptophan. D genes are given only for firm matches. Clone size is shown for a subset of rows, as once, few, many or a class of expanded clone.

TRBJ1-1 . . TRBV18 CASSPWEGTEAFF TGTGCCAGCTCACCTTGGGAGGGGACTGAAGCTTTCTTT
TRBJ1-4 . . TRBV2 CASSLGRNEKLFF TGTGCCAGCAGCTTGGGCAGGAATGAAAAACTGTTTTTT
TRBJ2-1 TRBD2 . TRBV7-7 CASSPWTSGGAHDNEQFF TGTGCCAGCAGCCCCTGGACTAGCGGGGGGGCCCATGACAATGAGCAGTTCTTC
TRBJ1-4 . once TRBV13 CASSLGLGEKLFF TGTGCCAGCAGCTTAGGCCTCGGGGAAAAACTGTTTTTT
TRBJ2-1 TRBD2 once TRBV6-6 CASSPSGVNEQFF TGTGCCAGCAGTCCTAGCGGGGTCAATGAGCAGTTCTTC
TRBJ1-2 TRBD1 . TRBV7-9 CASSLLGGGAGYGYTF TGTGCCAGCAGCTTGCTAGGAGGGGGCGCTGGCTATGGCTACACCTTC
TRBJ1-3 . once TRBV15 CATSRDQATIYF TGTGCCACCAGCAGAGATCAGGCCACCATATATTTT
TRBJ1-2 . . TRBV7-9 CASSIRPYPGDYGYTF TGTGCCAGCAGCATACGACCCTACCCGGGGGACTATGGCTACACCTTC
TRBJ2-4 TRBD1 . TRBV19 CASSDRELQLAKNIQYF TGTGCCAGTAGTGACAGGGAGCTACAACTAGCCAAAAACATTCAGTACTTC
TRBJ1-1 . . TRBV20-1 CSAFDAGEAFF TGCAGTGCCTTCGACGCGGGTGAAGCTTTCTTT
TRBJ1-4 TRBD1 . TRBV7-9 CASSLAGGQTNEKLFF TGTGCCAGCAGCTTAGCGGGGGGACAGACGAATGAAAAACTGTTTTTT
TRBJ2-1 TRBD2 . TRBV7-6 CASSRAGNSYNEQFF TGTGCCAGCAGCCGAGCGGGGAATTCCTACAATGAGCAGTTCTTC
TRBJ1-5 . . TRBV2 CASSKGRSNQPQHF TGTGCCAGCAGTAAAGGGAGGAGCAATCAGCCCCAGCATTTT
TRBJ2-7 . . TRBV12-3/TRBV12-4 CASSLGGSYEQYF TGTGCCAGCAGTTTAGGCGGTTCCTACGAGCAGTACTTC
TRBJ1-2 . . TRBV5-8 CASSPDRQYGYTF TGTGCCAGCAGCCCCGACAGGCAGTATGGCTACACCTTC
TRBJ1-5 . . TRBV4-1 CASRPQGGGNQPQHF TGCGCCAGCAGACCCCAGGGAGGAGGCAATCAGCCCCAGCATTTT
TRBJ1-3 . . TRBV10-3 CATLTGNTIYF TGTGCCACCTTGACAGGAAACACCATATATTTT
TRBJ2-2 . . TRBV11-2 CASSFDRGPRTGELFF TGTGCCAGCAGCTTTGATAGGGGCCCAAGGACCGGGGAGCTGTTTTTT
TRBJ2-7 . few TRBV19 CASRPGGTYEQYF TGTGCCAGTCGACCAGGAGGAACCTACGAGCAGTACTTC
TRBJ1-1 . . TRBV5-1 CASSLDKNTEAFF TGCGCCAGCAGCTTGGACAAGAACACTGAAGCTTTCTTT
TRBJ2-2 TRBD1 . TRBV11-2 CASSPRTGVTGELFF TGTGCCAGCAGCCCCCGGACAGGGGTGACCGGGGAGCTGTTTTTT
TRBJ2-4 TRBD1 once TRBV6-6 CASSRTGPLTKNIQYF TGTGCCAGCAGTCGGACAGGCCCCCTAACCAAAAACATTCAGTACTTC
TRBJ1-4 . . TRBV6-5 CASSLNRLALFF TGTGCCAGCAGCCTCAACCGATTGGCACTGTTTTTT
TRBJ2-3 . . TRBV5-1 CASFPGGSSTDTQYF TGCGCCAGCTTCCCCGGAGGGTCTAGCACAGATACGCAGTATTTT
TRBJ1-2 . . TRBV7-6 CASSLEGNMGDYGYTF TGTGCCAGCAGCTTAGAGGGCAACATGGGAGACTATGGCTACACCTTC
TRBJ2-1 . few TRBV2 CASSYRTMDNEQFF TGTGCCAGCAGCTACAGGACGATGGACAATGAGCAGTTCTTC
TRBJ2-7 TRBD2 . TRBV18 CASSPERGLYEQYF TGTGCCAGCTCACCGGAGCGGGGCCTCTACGAGCAGTACTTC
TRBJ2-3 TRBD2 . TRBV5-1 CASSLVLAGTDTQYF TGCGCCAGCAGCTTGGTCCTAGCGGGCACAGATACGCAGTATTTT
TRBJ1-2 TRBD1 . TRBV5-1 CASSLSGTVYGYTF TGCGCCAGCAGCTTGTCCGGGACAGTCTATGGCTACACCTTC
TRBJ2-2 . once TRBV6-5 CASSYWGVRDTGELFF TGTGCCAGCAGCTACTGGGGGGTTCGGGACACCGGGGAGCTGTTTTTT
TRBJ1-1 . . TRBV18 CASSPGATPEAFF TGTGCCAGCTCACCAGGAGCAACTCCAGAAGCTTTCTTT
TRBJ2-4 . . TRBV11-3 CASAGDENIQYF TGTGCCAGCGCAGGGGATGAAAACATTCAGTACTTC
TRBJ2-2 . . TRBV6-5 CASSLQAGYGELFF TGTGCCAGCAGTTTACAGGCAGGGTACGGGGAGCTGTTTTTT
TRBJ2-2 TRBD2 . TRBV3-1/TRBV3-2 CASSKGLAGVRTGELFF TGTGCCAGCAGCAAGGGACTAGCGGGGGTCAGGACCGGGGAGCTGTTTTTT
TRBJ1-5 TRBD1 . TRBV18 CASSPLGRGNQPQHF TGTGCCAGCTCACCACTCGGCAGGGGGAATCAGCCCCAGCATTTT
TRBJ2-3 TRBD2 . TRBV9 CASSPPGGATDTQYF TGTGCCAGCAGCCCCCCGGGGGGGGCAACAGATACGCAGTATTTT
TRBJ1-2 TRBD1 . TRBV10-3 CAISALTGVDGYTF TGTGCCATCAGTGCACTAACAGGGGTTGACGGCTACACCTTC
TRBJ2-5 TRBD2 . TRBV6-5 CASSQRGEETQYF TGTGCCAGCAGCCAGCGGGGAGAAGAGACCCAGTACTTC
TRBJ1-2 TRBD1 . TRBV3-1/TRBV3-2 CASSHRGAGGGYGYTF TGTGCCAGCAGCCACCGCGGGGCAGGGGGCGGCTATGGCTACACCTTC
TRBJ2-7 . once TRBV6-1 CASSETVDIYEQYF TGTGCCAGCAGTGAAACGGTGGACATCTACGAGCAGTACTTC
TRBJ1-4 . few TRBV5-1 CASSQTGLSNEKLFF TGCGCCAGCAGCCAAACGGGACTGTCGAATGAAAAACTGTTTTTT
TRBJ1-2 TRBD1 . TRBV9 CASSVGAGGQVNYGYTF TGTGCCAGCAGCGTAGGAGCAGGGGGACAGGTTAACTATGGCTACACCTTC
TRBJ1-4 . . TRBV30 CAWSSGVREKLFF TGTGCCTGGAGTTCGGGGGTGAGGGAAAAACTGTTTTTT
TRBJ1-2 . once TRBV19 CASRPRGDYGYTF TGTGCCAGTAGGCCCCGGGGGGACTATGGCTACACCTTC
TRBJ1-3 TRBD1 . TRBV7-6 CASSFDRAESGNTIYF TGTGCCAGCAGCTTTGACAGGGCTGAATCTGGAAACACCATATATTTT
TRBJ2-1 . . TRBV11-2 CASSSQARLYNEQFF TGTGCCAGCAGTTCCCAAGCTAGGCTCTACAATGAGCAGTTCTTC
TRBJ1-5 . . TRBV19 CASRGQSYSNQPQHF TGTGCCAGTAGAGGACAGTCTTATAGCAATCAGCCCCAGCATTTT